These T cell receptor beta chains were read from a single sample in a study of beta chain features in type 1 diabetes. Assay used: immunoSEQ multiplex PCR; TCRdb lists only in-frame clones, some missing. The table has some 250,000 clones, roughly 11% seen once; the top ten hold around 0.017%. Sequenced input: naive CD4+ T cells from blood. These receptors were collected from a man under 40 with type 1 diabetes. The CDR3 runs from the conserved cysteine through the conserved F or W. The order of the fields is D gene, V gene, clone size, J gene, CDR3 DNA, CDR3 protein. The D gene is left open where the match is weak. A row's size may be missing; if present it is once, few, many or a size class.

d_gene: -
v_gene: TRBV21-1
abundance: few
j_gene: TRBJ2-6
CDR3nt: -
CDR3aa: CASSKFGAGANVLTF

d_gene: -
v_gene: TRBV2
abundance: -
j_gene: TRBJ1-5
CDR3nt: TGTGCCAGCAGCGCCCAGGGTCAGCCCCAGCATTTT
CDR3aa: CASSAQGQPQHF

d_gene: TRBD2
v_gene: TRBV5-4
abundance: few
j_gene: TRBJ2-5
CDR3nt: TGTGCCAGCAGTCGGGGACTAGCGGGGACCGAGGAGACCCAGTACTTC
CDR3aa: CASSRGLAGTEETQYF

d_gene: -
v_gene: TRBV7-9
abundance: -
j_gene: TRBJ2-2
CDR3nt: TGTGCCAGCAGCGTACAGACCACCGGGGAGCTGTTTTTT
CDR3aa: CASSVQTTGELFF

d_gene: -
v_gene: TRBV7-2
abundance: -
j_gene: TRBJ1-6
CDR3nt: TGTGCCAGCAGCGCGCGTAGGACACGGGCCCATTCACCCCTCCACTTT
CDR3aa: CASSARRTRAHSPLHF

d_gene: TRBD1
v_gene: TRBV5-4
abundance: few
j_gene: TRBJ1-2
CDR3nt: TGTGCCAGCAGCAGGGGGCTGGACTATGGCTACACCTTC
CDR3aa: CASSRGLDYGYTF

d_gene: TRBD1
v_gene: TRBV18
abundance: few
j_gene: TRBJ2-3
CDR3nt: TGTGCCAGCTCACCGTCCACAGGGGGAACAGATACGCAGTATTTT
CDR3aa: CASSPSTGGTDTQYF

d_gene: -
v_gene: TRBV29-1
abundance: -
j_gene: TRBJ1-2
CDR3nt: TGCAGCGTTGCTCCCTTCGGGGGGGATGGCTACACCTTC
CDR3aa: CSVAPFGGDGYTF

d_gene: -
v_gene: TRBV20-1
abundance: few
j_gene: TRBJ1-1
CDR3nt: TGCAGTGCCCCGAAGGGGGCTGAAGCTTTCTTT
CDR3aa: CSAPKGAEAFF

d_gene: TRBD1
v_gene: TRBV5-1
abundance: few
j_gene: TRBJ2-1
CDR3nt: TGCGCCAGCAGCTTGATACAGGGGATCCATGAGCAGTTCTTC
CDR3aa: CASSLIQGIHEQFF

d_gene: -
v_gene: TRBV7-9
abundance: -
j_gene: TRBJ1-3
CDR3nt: TGTGCCAGCAGCTTTAAGGGGCTCTCTGGAAACACCATATATTTT
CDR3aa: CASSFKGLSGNTIYF

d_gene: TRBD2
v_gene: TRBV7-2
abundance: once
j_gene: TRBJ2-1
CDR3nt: TGTGCCAGCCGACCGGGACTAGCAAACAATGAGCAGTTCTTC
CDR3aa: CASRPGLANNEQFF

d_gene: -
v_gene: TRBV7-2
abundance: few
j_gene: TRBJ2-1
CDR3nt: TGTGCCAGCAGCGCAGATACAGGGGAGCAGTTCTTC
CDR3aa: CASSADTGEQFF

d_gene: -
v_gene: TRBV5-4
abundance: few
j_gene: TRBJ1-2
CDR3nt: TGTGCCAGCAGCCAGGACAGCTATGGCTACACCTTC
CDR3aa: CASSQDSYGYTF

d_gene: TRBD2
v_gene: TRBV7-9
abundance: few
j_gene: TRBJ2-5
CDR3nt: TGTGCCAGCAGCTTCGGTGCGGGAGCGGGCAGGCAAGAGACCCAGTACTTC
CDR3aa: CASSFGAGAGRQETQYF

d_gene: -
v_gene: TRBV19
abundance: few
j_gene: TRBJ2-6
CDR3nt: TGTGCCAGTAGTGCATCCAGCTCTGGGGCCAACGTCCTGACTTTC
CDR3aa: CASSASSSGANVLTF

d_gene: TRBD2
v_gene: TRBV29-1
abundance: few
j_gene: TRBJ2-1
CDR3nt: TGCAGCGTAGAGCGGGGGGCCTCTAGCTCCTACAATGAGCAGTTCTTC
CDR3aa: CSVERGASSSYNEQFF

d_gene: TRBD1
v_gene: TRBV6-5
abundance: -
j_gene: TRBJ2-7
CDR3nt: TGTGCCAGCAGTTATACCCACGGGACAGGGGGTAGCGAGCAGTACTTC
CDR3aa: CASSYTHGTGGSEQYF

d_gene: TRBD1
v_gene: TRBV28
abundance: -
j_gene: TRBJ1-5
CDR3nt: TGTGCCAGCAGTTTTCCAGGGGGGAGCAATCAGCCCCAGCATTTT
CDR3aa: CASSFPGGSNQPQHF

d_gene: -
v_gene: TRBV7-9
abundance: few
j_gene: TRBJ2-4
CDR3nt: TGTGCCAGCAGCTTTCCGGACAGTCGGAAAAACATTCAGTACTTC
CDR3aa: CASSFPDSRKNIQYF

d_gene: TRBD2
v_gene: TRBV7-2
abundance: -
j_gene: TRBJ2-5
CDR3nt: TGTGCCAGCAGCCCCCCGGGACTAGGGAAAGAGACCCAGTACTTC
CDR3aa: CASSPPGLGKETQYF

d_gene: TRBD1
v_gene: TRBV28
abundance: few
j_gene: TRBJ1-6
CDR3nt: TGTGCCAGCAGTCAGAACAGGGGAACGGGGGATTCACCCCTCCACTTT
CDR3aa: CASSQNRGTGDSPLHF

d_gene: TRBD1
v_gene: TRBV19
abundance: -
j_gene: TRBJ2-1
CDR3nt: TGTGCCAGTAGTACCCGGGACAGCTCCTACAATGAGCAGTTCTTC
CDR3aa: CASSTRDSSYNEQFF